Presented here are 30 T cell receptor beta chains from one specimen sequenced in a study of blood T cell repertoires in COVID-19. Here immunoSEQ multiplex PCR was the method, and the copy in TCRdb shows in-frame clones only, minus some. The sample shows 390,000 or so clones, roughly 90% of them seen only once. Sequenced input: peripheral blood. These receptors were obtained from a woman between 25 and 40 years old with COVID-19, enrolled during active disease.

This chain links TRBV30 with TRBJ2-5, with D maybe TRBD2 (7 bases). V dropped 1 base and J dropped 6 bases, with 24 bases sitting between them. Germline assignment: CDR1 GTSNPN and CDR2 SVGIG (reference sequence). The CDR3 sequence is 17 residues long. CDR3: CAWSAYGSGGGGKTQYF. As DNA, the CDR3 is TGTGCCTGGAGTGCCTACGGGTCGGGGGGCGGTGGGAAGACCCAGTACTTC.

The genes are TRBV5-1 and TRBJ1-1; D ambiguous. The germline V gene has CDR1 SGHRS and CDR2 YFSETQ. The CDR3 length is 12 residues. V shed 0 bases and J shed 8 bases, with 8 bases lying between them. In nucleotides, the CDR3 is TGCGCCAGCAGCTTGGAACAGTCCGAAGCTTTCTTT. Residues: CASSLEQSEAFF.

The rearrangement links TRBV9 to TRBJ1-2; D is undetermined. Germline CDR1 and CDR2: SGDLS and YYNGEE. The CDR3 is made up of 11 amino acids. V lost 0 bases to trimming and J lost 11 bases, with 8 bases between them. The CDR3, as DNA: TGTGCCAGCAGCGTAGCGAACAGATACACCTTC. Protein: CASSVANRYTF.

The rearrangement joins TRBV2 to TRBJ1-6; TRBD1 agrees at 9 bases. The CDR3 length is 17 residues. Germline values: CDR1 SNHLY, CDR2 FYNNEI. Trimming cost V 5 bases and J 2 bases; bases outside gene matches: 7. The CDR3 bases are TGTGCCAGCAGTCCCAACAGGGGGCTGGCCTATAATTCACCCCTCCACTTT. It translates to CASSPNRGLAYNSPLHF.

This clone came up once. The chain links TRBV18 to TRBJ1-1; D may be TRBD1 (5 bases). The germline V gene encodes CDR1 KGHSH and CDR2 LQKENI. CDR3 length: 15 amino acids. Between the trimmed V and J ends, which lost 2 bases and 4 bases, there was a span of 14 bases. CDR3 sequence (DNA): TGTGCCAGCTCACCAATGGGGACTCTAGGCACTGAAGCTTTCTTT. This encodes CASSPMGTLGTEAFF.

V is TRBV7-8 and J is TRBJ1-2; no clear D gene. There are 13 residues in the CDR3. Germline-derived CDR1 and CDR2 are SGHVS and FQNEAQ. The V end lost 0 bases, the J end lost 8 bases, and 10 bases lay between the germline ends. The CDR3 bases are TGTGCCAGCAGCTTAGCGCCAGAGGAGGGCTACACCTTC. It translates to CASSLAPEEGYTF.

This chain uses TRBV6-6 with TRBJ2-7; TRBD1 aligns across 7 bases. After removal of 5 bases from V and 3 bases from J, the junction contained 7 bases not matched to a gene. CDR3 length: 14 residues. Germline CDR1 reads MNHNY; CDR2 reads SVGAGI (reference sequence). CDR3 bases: TGTGCCAGCAGTGGGCGACAGGGAGTCTACGAGCAGTACGTC. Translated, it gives CASSGRQGVYEQYV.

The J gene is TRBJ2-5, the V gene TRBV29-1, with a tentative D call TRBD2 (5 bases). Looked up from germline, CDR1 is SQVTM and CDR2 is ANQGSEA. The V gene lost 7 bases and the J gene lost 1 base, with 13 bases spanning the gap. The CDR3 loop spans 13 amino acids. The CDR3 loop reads CSAQRVGQETQYF. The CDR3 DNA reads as TGCAGCGCCCAGAGGGTGGGCCAAGAGACCCAGTACTTC.

The CDR3 nucleotides read TGTGCCAGCAGCCTCGGGACTAGCGGTTACAATGAGCAGTTCTTC. Translation: CASSLGTSGYNEQFF. The chain is built from TRBV14 and TRBJ2-1; 11 positions agree with TRBD2. Germline values: CDR1 SGHDN, CDR2 FVKESK. The CDR3 has 15 amino acids. The ends lost 4 bases at V and 4 bases at J; junction bases unmatched: 3.

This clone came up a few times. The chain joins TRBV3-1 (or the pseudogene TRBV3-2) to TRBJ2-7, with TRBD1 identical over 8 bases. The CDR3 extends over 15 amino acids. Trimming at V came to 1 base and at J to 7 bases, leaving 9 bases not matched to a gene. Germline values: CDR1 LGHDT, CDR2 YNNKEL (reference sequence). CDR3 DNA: TGTGCCAGCAGCCAAGTGAGGGACAGGTTTAGAGAGCAGTACTTC. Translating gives CASSQVRDRFREQYF.

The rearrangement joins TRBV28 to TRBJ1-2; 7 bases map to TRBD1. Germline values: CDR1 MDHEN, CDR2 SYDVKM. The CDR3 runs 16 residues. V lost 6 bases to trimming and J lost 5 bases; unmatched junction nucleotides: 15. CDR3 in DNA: TGTGCCAGCAGGGGTACGACAGGGTCCTCGCTTTATGGCTACACCTTC. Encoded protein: CASRGTTGSSLYGYTF.

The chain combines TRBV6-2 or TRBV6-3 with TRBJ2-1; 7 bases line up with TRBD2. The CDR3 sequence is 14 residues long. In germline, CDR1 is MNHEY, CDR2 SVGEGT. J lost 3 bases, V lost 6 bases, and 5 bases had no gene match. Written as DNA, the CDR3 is TGTGCCAGCAGCAGCGGGGACTTCTACAATGAGCAGTTCTTC. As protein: CASSSGDFYNEQFF.

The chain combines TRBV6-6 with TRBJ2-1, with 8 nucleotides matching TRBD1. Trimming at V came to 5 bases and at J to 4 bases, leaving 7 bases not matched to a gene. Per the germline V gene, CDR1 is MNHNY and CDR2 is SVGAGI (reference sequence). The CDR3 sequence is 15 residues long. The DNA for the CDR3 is TGTGCCAGCAGTCCGGGACAGGTCGGATACAATGAGCAGTTCTTC. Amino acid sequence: CASSPGQVGYNEQFF.

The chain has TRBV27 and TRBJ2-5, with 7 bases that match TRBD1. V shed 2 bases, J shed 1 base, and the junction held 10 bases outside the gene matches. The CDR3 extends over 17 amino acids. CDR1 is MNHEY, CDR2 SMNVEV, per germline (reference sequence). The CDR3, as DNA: TGTGCCAGCAGTTTAGGGCAAGGACAGGCCGGCCAAGAGACCCAGTACTTC. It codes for CASSLGQGQAGQETQYF.

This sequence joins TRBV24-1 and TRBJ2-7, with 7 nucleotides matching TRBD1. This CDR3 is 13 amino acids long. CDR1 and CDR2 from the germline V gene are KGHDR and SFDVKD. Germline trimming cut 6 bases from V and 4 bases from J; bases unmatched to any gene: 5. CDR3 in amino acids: CATSRTGKYEQYV. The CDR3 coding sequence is TGTGCCACCAGTAGGACAGGTAAGTACGAGCAGTACGTC.

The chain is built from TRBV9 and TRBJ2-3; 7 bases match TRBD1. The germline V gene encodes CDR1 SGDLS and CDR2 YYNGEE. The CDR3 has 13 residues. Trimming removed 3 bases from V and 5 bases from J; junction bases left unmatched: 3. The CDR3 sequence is CASSENRGDTQYF. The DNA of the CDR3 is TGTGCCAGCAGCGAAAACAGGGGAGATACGCAGTATTTT.

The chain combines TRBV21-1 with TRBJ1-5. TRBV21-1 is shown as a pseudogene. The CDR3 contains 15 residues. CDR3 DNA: TGTGCCAGCAGTAAGTCATCCCTGGGGGGTCAGCCCCAGCATTTT. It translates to CASSKSSLGGQPQHF.

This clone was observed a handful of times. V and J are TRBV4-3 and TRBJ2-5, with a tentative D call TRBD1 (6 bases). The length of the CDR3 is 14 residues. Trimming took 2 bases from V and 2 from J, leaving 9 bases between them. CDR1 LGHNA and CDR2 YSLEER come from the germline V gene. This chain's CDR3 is CASSQLTGQETQYF. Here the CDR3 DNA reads TGCGCCAGCAGCCAATTGACAGGACAAGAGACCCAGTACTTC.

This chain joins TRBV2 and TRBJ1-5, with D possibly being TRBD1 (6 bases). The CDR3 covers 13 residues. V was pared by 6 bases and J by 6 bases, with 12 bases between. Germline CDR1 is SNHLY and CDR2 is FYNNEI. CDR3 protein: CASRPQGSQPQHF. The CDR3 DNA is TGTGCCAGCAGACCACAGGGTAGTCAGCCCCAGCATTTT.

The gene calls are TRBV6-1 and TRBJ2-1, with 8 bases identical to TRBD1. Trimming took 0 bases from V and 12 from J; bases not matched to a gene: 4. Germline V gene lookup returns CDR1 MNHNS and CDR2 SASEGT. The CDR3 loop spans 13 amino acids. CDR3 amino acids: CASSEARTGRQFF. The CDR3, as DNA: TGTGCCAGCAGTGAAGCGCGGACAGGGAGGCAGTTCTTC.

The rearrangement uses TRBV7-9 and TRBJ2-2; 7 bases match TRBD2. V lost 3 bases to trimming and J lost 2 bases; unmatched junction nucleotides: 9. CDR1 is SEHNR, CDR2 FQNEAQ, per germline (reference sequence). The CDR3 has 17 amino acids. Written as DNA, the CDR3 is TGTGCCAGCAGCTTCCCCCCCGGGACTACCAACACCGGGGAGCTGTTTTTT. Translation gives CASSFPPGTTNTGELFF.

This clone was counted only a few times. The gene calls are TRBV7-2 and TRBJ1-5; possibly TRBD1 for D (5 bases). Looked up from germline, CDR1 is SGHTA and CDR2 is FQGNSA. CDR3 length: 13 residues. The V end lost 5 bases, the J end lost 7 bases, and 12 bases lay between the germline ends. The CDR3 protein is CASSGGVGQPQHF. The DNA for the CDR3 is TGTGCCAGCAGCGGGGGGGTAGGACAGCCCCAGCATTTT.

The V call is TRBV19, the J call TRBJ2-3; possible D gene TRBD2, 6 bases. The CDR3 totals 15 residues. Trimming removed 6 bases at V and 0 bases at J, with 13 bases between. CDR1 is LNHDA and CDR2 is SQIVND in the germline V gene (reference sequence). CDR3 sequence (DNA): TGTGCCAGTAGCGGGAGAAGCCCTAGCACAGATACGCAGTATTTT. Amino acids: CASSGRSPSTDTQYF. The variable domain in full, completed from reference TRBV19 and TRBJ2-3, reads DGGITQSPKYLFRKEGQNVTLSCEQNLNHDAMYWYRQDPGQGLRLIYYSQIVNDFQKGDIAEGYSVSREKKESFPLTVTSAQKNPTAFYLCASSGRSPSTDTQYFGPGTRLTVL.

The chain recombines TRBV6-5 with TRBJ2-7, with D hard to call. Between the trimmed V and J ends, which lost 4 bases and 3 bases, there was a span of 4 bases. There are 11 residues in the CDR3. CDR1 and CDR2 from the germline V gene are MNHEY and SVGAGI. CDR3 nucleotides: TGTGCCAGCAGTTTAAACTACGAGCAGTACTTC. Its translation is CASSLNYEQYF.

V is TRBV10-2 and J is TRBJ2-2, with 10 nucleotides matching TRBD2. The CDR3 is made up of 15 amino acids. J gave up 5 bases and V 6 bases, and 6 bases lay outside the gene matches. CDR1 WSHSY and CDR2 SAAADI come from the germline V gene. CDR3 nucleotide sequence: TGCGCCAGCAGCTCCGGGACTAGCGAAACCGGGGAGCTGTTTTTT. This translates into CASSSGTSETGELFF.

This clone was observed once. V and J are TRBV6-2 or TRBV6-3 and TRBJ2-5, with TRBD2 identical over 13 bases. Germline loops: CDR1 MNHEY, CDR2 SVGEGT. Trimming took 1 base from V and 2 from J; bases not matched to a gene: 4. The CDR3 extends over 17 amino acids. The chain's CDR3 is CASSYYRLAGGQETQYF. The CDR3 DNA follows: TGTGCCAGCAGTTACTACCGACTAGCGGGGGGACAAGAGACCCAGTACTTC.

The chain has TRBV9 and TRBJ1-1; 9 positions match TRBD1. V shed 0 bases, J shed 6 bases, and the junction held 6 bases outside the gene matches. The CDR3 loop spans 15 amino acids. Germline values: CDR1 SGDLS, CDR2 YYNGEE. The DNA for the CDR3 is TGTGCCAGCAGCGTAGTGGACAGGGGCTGGGCTGAAGCTTTCTTT. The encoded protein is CASSVVDRGWAEAFF.

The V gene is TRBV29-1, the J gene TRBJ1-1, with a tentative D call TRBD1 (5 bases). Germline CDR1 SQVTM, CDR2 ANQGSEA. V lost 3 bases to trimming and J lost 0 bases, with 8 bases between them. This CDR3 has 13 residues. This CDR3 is CSVEGGLNTEAFF. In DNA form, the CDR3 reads TGCAGCGTTGAGGGGGGGTTGAACACTGAAGCTTTCTTT.

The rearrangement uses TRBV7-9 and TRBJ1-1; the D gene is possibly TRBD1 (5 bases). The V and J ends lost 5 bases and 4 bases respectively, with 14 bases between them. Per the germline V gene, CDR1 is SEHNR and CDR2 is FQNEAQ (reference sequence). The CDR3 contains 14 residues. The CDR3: CASSTLQGSTEAFF. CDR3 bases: TGTGCCAGCAGCACCTTGCAGGGCAGCACTGAAGCTTTCTTT.

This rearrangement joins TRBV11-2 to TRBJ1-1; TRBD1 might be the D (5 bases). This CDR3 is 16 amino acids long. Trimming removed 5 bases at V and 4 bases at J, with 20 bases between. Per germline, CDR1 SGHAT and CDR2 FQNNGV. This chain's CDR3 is CASSLAPRGEITEAFF. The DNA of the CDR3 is TGTGCCAGCAGCCTAGCCCCCCGGGGGGAGATCACTGAAGCTTTCTTT. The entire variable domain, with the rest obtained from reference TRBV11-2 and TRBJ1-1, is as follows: EAGVAQSPRYKIIEKRQSVAFWCNPISGHATLYWYQQILGQGPKLLIQFQNNGVVDDSQLPKDRFSAERLKGVDSTLKIQPAKLEDSAVYLCASSLAPRGEITEAFFGQGTRLTVV.